Below, 14 T cell receptor beta chains from the same sample are listed, as sequenced in a study of T cells in Graves' hyperthyroidism and ophthalmopathy. It was RNA transcripts that yielded the amplified TCR beta CDR3 regions. Initially, a first-round RT-PCR of the TCR CDR3 employed the HTBI primer set. TCRdb itself ran the multiplex PCR reads through MiXCR, one entry per CDR3 protein. The table has fewer than 350,000 distinct CDR3 sequences, around a sixth seen once. The material sequenced was blood. The receptors were gathered from a woman between 50 and 59 years old with Graves' hyperthyroidism.

The chain recombines TRBV12-3 or TRBV12-4 with TRBJ2-5; D is tentatively TRBD1 or TRBD2 (5 bases each). The V and J ends lost 8 bases and 1 base respectively, with 11 bases between them. The CDR3 has 13 residues. CDR3: CASFSGAQETQYF. The DNA for the CDR3 is TGTGCCAGCTTCTCCGGGGCCCAAGAGACCCAGTACTTC.

The V gene is TRBV6-9, the J gene TRBJ2-7, with TRBD1 matching 10 bases. From germline, CDR1 is MNHGY and CDR2 SVAAGI. The CDR3 loop spans 16 amino acids. The trim removed 4 bases at V and 5 bases at J, leaving 11 bases unmatched. Here the CDR3 DNA reads TGTGCCAGCAGTTTCGGGACAGGGGTCCTTCGCAACGAGCAGTACGTC. Encoded protein: CASSFGTGVLRNEQYV.

In this sample, this clonotype turned up a few times. The chain is built from TRBV2 and TRBJ2-1, with D maybe TRBD2 (5 bases). The V end was cut by 7 bases, the J end by 9 bases, with 10 bases between. CDR1 is SNHLY and CDR2 is FYNNEI in the germline V gene. This CDR3 comprises 11 residues. The CDR3, as DNA: TGTGCCAGCAACCTAGCCGGTGAGCAGTTCTTC. Its translation is CASNLAGEQFF.

This clonotype was counted between two and nine times. V is TRBV10-3 and J is TRBJ2-2; 7 bases are shared with TRBD2. Germline V gene data show CDR1 as ENHRY and CDR2 as SYGVKD. Trimming cost V 6 bases and J 0 bases; bases outside gene matches: 4. The CDR3 runs 15 residues. This CDR3 is CAIRARGTNTGELFF. CDR3 coding DNA: TGTGCCATCAGGGCGCGGGGGACGAACACCGGGGAGCTGTTTTTT.

This clonotype has more than one count but fewer than ten. The chain uses TRBV5-8 and TRBJ2-5, with TRBD1 matching 10 bases. The junction had 1 base not matched to a gene; V was cut back by 0 bases and J by 5 bases. CDR3 length: 14 residues. The V gene's germline CDR1 is SGHTS and CDR2 YDEGEE. CDR3 sequence: CASSLGDRGETQYF. The CDR3, as DNA: TGTGCCAGCAGCTTGGGGGACAGGGGCGAGACCCAGTACTTC.

At least ten counts were recorded for this clonotype. The gene calls are TRBV12-3 or TRBV12-4 and TRBJ2-2; unclear D gene. The CDR3 loop spans 11 amino acids. V dropped 4 bases and J dropped 7 bases, with 4 bases sitting between them. The CDR3 loop reads CASSSGGELFF. The CDR3 DNA reads as TGTGCCAGCAGTTCCGGCGGGGAGCTGTTTTTT.

The rearrangement joins TRBV27 to TRBJ1-5, with 12 bases identical to TRBD1. Per the germline V gene, CDR1 is MNHEY and CDR2 is SMNVEV (reference sequence). The CDR3 is 20 residues long. V was clipped by 5 bases and J by 0 bases; unmatched bases: 14. The CDR3 protein is CASSPSFGTGGHPSNQPQHF. CDR3 in DNA: TGTGCCAGCAGTCCAAGTTTCGGGACAGGGGGCCACCCTAGCAATCAGCCCCAGCATTTT.

The chain joins TRBV10-3 to TRBJ2-7; D gene uncertain. V was pared by 3 bases and J by 4 bases, with 7 bases between. From germline, CDR1 is ENHRY and CDR2 SYGVKD. This CDR3 comprises 12 residues. The CDR3, as DNA: TGTGCCATCAGTGACGGGTTGTACGAGCAGTACGTC. It specifies CAISDGLYEQYV.

This clonotype has a handful of counts. The CDR3 spells CASSFPSGTDTQYF. The CDR3 bases are TGCGCCAGCAGCTTCCCCTCGGGCACAGATACGCAGTATTTT. This rearrangement joins TRBV5-1 to TRBJ2-3; D unresolved. From germline, CDR1 is SGHRS and CDR2 YFSETQ. Trimming took 2 bases from V and 1 from J, leaving 8 bases between them. CDR3 size: 14 residues.

The chain employs TRBV20-1 and TRBJ1-2; 8 bases line up with TRBD1. The CDR3 has 14 amino acids. The J segment lost 4 bases and the V segment lost 3 bases, leaving 7 bases of the junction unmatched. Germline CDR1 reads DFQATT; CDR2 reads SNEGSKA (reference sequence). This chain's CDR3 is CSASAPTGVYGYTF. The DNA for the CDR3 is TGCAGTGCTAGCGCCCCGACAGGGGTCTATGGCTACACCTTC.

The chain recombines TRBV12-3 or TRBV12-4 with TRBJ2-4; TRBD2 aligns across 7 bases. Trimming removed 4 bases from V and 4 bases from J; junction bases left unmatched: 10. There are 16 residues in the CDR3. The CDR3 nucleotides read TGTGCCAGCAGTTCTTCTGACGGCGGGGGAAAAAACATTCAGTACTTC. It encodes CASSSSDGGGKNIQYF.

This clonotype appeared many times. The chain combines TRBV9 with TRBJ2-1; 12 bases match TRBD2. The CDR3 loop spans 16 amino acids. Trimming at V came to 2 bases and at J to 4 bases, leaving 4 bases not matched to a gene. CDR1 is SGDLS, CDR2 YYNGEE, per germline. The CDR3 protein is CASSVTSGSLYNEQFF. CDR3 in DNA: TGTGCCAGCAGCGTGACTAGCGGGAGTCTTTACAATGAGCAGTTCTTC.

The genes are TRBV3-1 and TRBJ1-6; perhaps TRBD1 as D (5 bases). The CDR3 is 16 amino acids. Germline V gene sequence: CDR1 LGHDT, CDR2 YNNKEL (reference sequence). V was trimmed by 4 bases and J by 5 bases, leaving 15 bases between them. CDR3 residues: CASSRTDVGDNSPLHF. The DNA for the CDR3 is TGTGCCAGCAGCCGTACAGACGTAGGGGATAATTCACCCCTCCACTTT.

This clonotype came up many times. The gene calls are TRBV20-1 and TRBJ2-3; TRBD2 might be the D (5 bases). The V end was cut by 0 bases, the J end by 6 bases, with 13 bases between. This CDR3 region has 14 residues. Germline CDR1 and CDR2: DFQATT and SNEGSKA (reference sequence). This chain's CDR3 is CSARERGGFDTQYF. In DNA, the CDR3 is TGCAGTGCTAGAGAACGCGGCGGGTTCGATACGCAGTATTTT.